This section outlines one TCR beta chain sequence together with its context. Its antigen is not identified. The donors were part of the validation cohort, which consisted of under 150 subjects and was separate from the first cohort of roughly 620 subjects. The source of the sample is a study of cytomegalovirus exposure and HLA in healthy donors. The germline gives CDR1 SGHNT, CDR2 YYREEE (reference sequence). The V and J ends lost 3 bases and 6 bases, in that order; junction bases with no gene match: 15. The CDR3 contains 16 residues. Study conclusions and caveats: Diagnosis of cytomegalovirus status made by the classifier reportedly showed high specificity and sensitivity. In a later analysis, first-cohort TCR clusters were found to tend to co-occur in the 95 to 150 validation repertoires. It was confirmed in vitro that a few of the CMV-associated chains were specific for CMV antigens.

Generated by immunoSEQ multiplex PCR, the TCRdb table keeps only in-frame clones and is missing some. The sample holds 85,000 to 95,000 clones, 95% to 98% seen once. The source material was PBMCs. The V gene is TRBV5-4, the J gene TRBJ2-7, with 7 nucleotides matching TRBD1. This clonotype was sampled from a man aged 18 to 30 in good health and CMV-seronegative. This CDR3 is CASSSQQGSGGFEQYF. CDR3 nucleotide sequence: TGTGCCAGCAGCTCCCAACAGGGGTCAGGTGGGTTCGAGCAGTACTTC.